The sequence of this T cell receptor (beta chain) was determined in a study of CD8+CD57+ T cells in acquired aplastic anemia. The overall study: DNA from sorted CD4+ and CD8+ cells averaged around 3.2 ug. The study, taken as a whole, reports: No significant difference in CD8+ Simpson's diversity was found between patients and controls.

Worth noting for this clonotype: What it binds is not known.

Previously, flow cytometry had revealed CD8+CD57+ cell expansion in the patients chosen for sequencing. Patients, without exception, had severe acquired aplastic anemia. No therapy had been given to the patients at the time of blood sampling. TCR beta VDJ and CDR3 were profiled, and genomic DNA was the template. MiXCR, run by TCRdb on the reads, gives a single entry per CDR3 protein. This sample has approximately 190,000 distinct CDR3 sequences; nearly 50% occur once, and the top ten carry about 8.8%. V shed 3 bases and J shed 2 bases, with 11 bases lying between them. The CDR3 consists of 14 residues. The V gene's germline CDR1 is SGHTA and CDR2 FQGNSA.

This clonotype was sampled from a human donor with aplastic anemia. Sequencing was performed on sorted CD4+, CD8+, or CD8+CD57+ T cells (not recorded which) from PBMCs. The chain is built from TRBV7-2 and TRBJ2-7, with unresolved D. CDR3 loop: CASSFGRSPYEQYF. The CDR3 bases are TGTGCCAGCAGCTTCGGCAGGTCCCCCTACGAGCAGTACTTC.